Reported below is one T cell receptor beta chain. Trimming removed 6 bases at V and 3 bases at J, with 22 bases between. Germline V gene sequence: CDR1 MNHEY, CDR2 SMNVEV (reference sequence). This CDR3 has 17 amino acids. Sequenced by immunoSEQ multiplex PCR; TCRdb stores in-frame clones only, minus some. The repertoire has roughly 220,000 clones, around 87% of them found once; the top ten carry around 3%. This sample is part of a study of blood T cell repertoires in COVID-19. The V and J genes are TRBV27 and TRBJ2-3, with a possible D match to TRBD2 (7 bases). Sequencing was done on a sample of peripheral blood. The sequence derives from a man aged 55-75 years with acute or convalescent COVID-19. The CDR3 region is CASSLNRGADRTDTQYF. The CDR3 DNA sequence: TGTGCCAGCAGCCTAAACCGGGGGGCCGATAGAACAGATACGCAGTATTTT.